A single sample gave rise to the 32 T cell receptor beta chains below, sequenced in a study of response to subunit inactivated influenza vaccine (dated by TCRdb to 2016 to 2019). The library relied on RT-PCR. Sequencing was performed on an Illumina HiSeq 2500. TCRdb passed the public sequencing reads through fastp at Q25 and MiXCR, retaining productive beta sequences. Merged by CDR3 protein, the rows form single entries marked with the most common genes and DNA. The sample contains fewer than 800,000 distinct CDR3 sequences, roughly 14% of them found a single time. Jointly, the top ten make up around 10% of the sample. The source material was PBMCs from blood, sampled 11 to 12 days after vaccination. Every receptor here comes from a man aged 50 to 60 who received an inactivated influenza vaccine. Donor details come from another sample of the same person, matched by shared clones.

The chain joins TRBV5-6 to TRBJ2-1; 13 bases fit TRBD2. V was pared by 4 bases and J by 10 bases, with 2 bases of the junction left unmatched. CDR3 length equals 13 residues. Germline CDR1 SGHDT, CDR2 YYEEEE. The CDR3 region is CASSKGLAGEQFF. DNA for the CDR3: TGTGCCAGCAGCAAGGGACTAGCGGGAGAGCAGTTCTTC. Full variable domain (missing parts from reference TRBV5-6 and TRBJ2-1): DAGVTQSPTHLIKTRGQQVTLRCSPKSGHDTVSWYQQALGQGPQFIFQYYEEEERQRGNFPDRFSGHQFPNYSSELNVNALLLGDSALYLCASSKGLAGEQFFGPGTRLTVL.

This chain uses TRBV29-1 with TRBJ1-3; a possible D gene is TRBD1 (5 bases). This CDR3 contains 13 residues. CDR1 and CDR2 from the germline V gene are SQVTM and ANQGSEA. V was pared by 1 base and J by 7 bases, with 11 bases between. The CDR3 loop reads CSVEGGDLNTIYF. In DNA, the CDR3 is TGCAGCGTTGAAGGGGGGGACCTTAACACCATATATTTT.

This clonotype was seen a few times. As DNA, the CDR3 is TGTGCCAGTAGTTCCAACGGGAGGATTAACACCGGGGAGCTGTTTTTT. This translates into CASSSNGRINTGELFF. The chain carries TRBV19 and TRBJ2-2; 7 bases align to TRBD2. CDR3 length: 16 amino acids. Germline lookup yields CDR1 LNHDA and CDR2 SQIVND (reference sequence). The V gene end was trimmed by 5 bases and the J gene end by 2 bases; junction bases not matched to a gene: 8.

This clonotype was seen a few times. V usage is TRBV4-2 and J usage is TRBJ2-1; D is ambiguous. CDR3 length: 14 amino acids. Germline CDR1 reads LGHNA; CDR2 reads YNFKEQ. The germline V and J ends were trimmed by 5 bases and 15 bases, with 23 bases remaining between them. The CDR3 reads CASSSADKTSRMFF. CDR3 coding DNA: TGTGCCAGCAGCTCGGCGGATAAGACTTCTAGGATGTTCTTC.

This clonotype was seen only a few times. CDR3 sequence reads: CAIRETSGAYEQYF. In DNA form, the CDR3 reads TGTGCCATCAGGGAGACTAGCGGGGCCTACGAGCAGTACTTC. V gene TRBV10-3 combines with J gene TRBJ2-7; the match to TRBD2 covers 11 bases. The trim removed 6 bases at V and 2 bases at J, leaving 3 bases unmatched. Germline loops: CDR1 ENHRY, CDR2 SYGVKD. The length of the CDR3 is 14 residues.

This clonotype was recorded many times. The V call is TRBV28, the J call TRBJ2-5, with D possibly called TRBD1 or TRBD2 (5 bases each). The CDR3 is 13 amino acids. CDR1 MDHEN and CDR2 SYDVKM come from the germline V gene. Trimming shortened V by 10 bases and J by 5 bases, and 17 bases separated the two germline ends. Here the CDR3 reads CATLTTAGETQYF. CDR3 sequence (DNA): TGTGCCACCCTGACTACCGCAGGGGAGACCCAGTACTTC.

This clonotype occurred many times. The V call is TRBV7-9, the J call TRBJ2-1; maybe TRBD2 (6 bases). The CDR3 runs 14 residues. Per germline, CDR1 SEHNR and CDR2 FQNEAQ (reference sequence). Trimming cost V 4 bases and J 1 base, with 8 bases left between them. Here the CDR3 reads CASSSGTSYNEQFF. The CDR3 DNA is TGTGCCAGCAGCTCCGGGACTTCCTACAATGAGCAGTTCTTC.

In this sample, this clonotype turned up a few times. The V call is TRBV7-9, the J call TRBJ2-1; maybe TRBD1 (6 bases). CDR3 length equals 11 residues. The V and J ends lost 1 base and 14 bases respectively, with 9 bases between them. CDR1 SEHNR and CDR2 FQNEAQ come from the germline V gene (reference sequence). CDR3 coding DNA: TGTGCCAGCAGCTTAGAGGACAGAAAGTTCTTC. Translating gives CASSLEDRKFF.

This clonotype turned up a few times. The rearrangement joins TRBV4-1 to TRBJ2-1; no clear D gene. In germline, CDR1 is MGHRA, CDR2 YSYEKL. This CDR3 comprises 16 residues. With 2 bases removed from V and 7 bases from J, the gap between germline ends came to 18 bases. CDR3 protein: CASSQSPSLPGNEQFF. The CDR3 region has the DNA TGCGCCAGCAGCCAATCCCCGAGTCTTCCTGGGAATGAGCAGTTCTTC.

This chain joins TRBV5-1 and TRBJ2-5; D is undetermined. Deletions cut 5 bases from V and 5 bases from J, with 13 bases between. Germline V lookup: CDR1 SGHRS, CDR2 YFSETQ. The CDR3 is 13 residues long. CDR3 nucleotides: TGCGCCAGCAGACCTTTTGACCGGGAGACCCAGTACTTC. Its translation is CASRPFDRETQYF.

This clonotype was counted a few times. The chain has TRBV10-2 and TRBJ2-1, with 10 positions matching TRBD2. Germline trimming cut 3 bases from V and 4 bases from J; bases unmatched to any gene: 6. Germline assignment: CDR1 WSHSY and CDR2 SAAADI. The CDR3 is 16 amino acids. The CDR3 DNA sequence: TGCGCCAGCAGTGATTACAGCGGGGGGGGTTACAATGAGCAGTTCTTC. Translating gives CASSDYSGGGYNEQFF.

The chain joins TRBV29-1 to TRBJ2-1; D perhaps matches TRBD1 (6 bases). This CDR3 comprises 14 residues. Trimming removed 4 bases from V and 6 bases from J, with 16 bases in between. The germline V gene encodes CDR1 SQVTM and CDR2 ANQGSEA. CDR3 sequence: CSVARGQTGNEQFF. The CDR3 bases are TGCAGCGTTGCTAGGGGCCAGACAGGCAATGAGCAGTTCTTC.

This clonotype appeared a few times. The CDR3 region has the DNA TGCGCCAGCAGCCAAGAAGGCGGCACTGAAGCTTTCTTT. Encoded protein: CASSQEGGTEAFF. The gene calls are TRBV4-3 and TRBJ1-1; D gene uncertain. The CDR3 extends over 13 amino acids. Germline lookup yields CDR1 LGHNA and CDR2 YSLEER. Trimming cost V 0 bases and J 4 bases, with 6 bases left between them.

This chain links TRBV12-3 or TRBV12-4 with TRBJ2-3, with a tentative D call TRBD2 (7 bases). V was cut by 4 bases and J by 4 bases, with 12 bases left in between. This CDR3 has 14 residues. The DNA of the CDR3 is TGTGCCAGCAGTTGGTTCGGGGGGCCAGATACGCAGTATTTT. As protein: CASSWFGGPDTQYF.

This chain uses TRBV20-1 with TRBJ2-7; 9 bases map to TRBD2. The V gene's germline CDR1 is DFQATT and CDR2 SNEGSKA (reference sequence). The CDR3 loop spans 16 amino acids. With 0 bases clipped from V and 1 base from J, the junction kept 7 bases outside the gene matches. The CDR3 coding sequence is TGCAGTGCTAGAGAGTTAAGACTAGCGGAATCCTACGAGCAGTACTTC. It yields the protein CSARELRLAESYEQYF.

The J gene is TRBJ2-2, the V gene TRBV6-5; TRBD1 might be the D (5 bases). Trimming pared 2 bases from V and 9 bases from J, leaving 16 bases between. From germline, CDR1 is MNHEY and CDR2 SVGAGI. CDR3 size: 15 residues. CDR3 nucleotides: TGTGCCAGCAGTTACGGGCCAGGGTTCGTTAGGGAGCTGTTTTTT. Its translation is CASSYGPGFVRELFF.

By share, this clonotype ranks as medium-sized. V usage is TRBV20-1 and J usage is TRBJ2-1; D gene uncertain. The CDR3 is 11 residues long. Deletions cut 5 bases from V and 9 bases from J, with 11 bases between. Germline CDR1 DFQATT, CDR2 SNEGSKA (reference sequence). Written as DNA, the CDR3 is TGCAGTGCTCTACCAGACACTGAGCAGTTCTTC. Its translation is CSALPDTEQFF.

V and J are TRBV12-3 or TRBV12-4 and TRBJ2-4; D call uncertain. The CDR3 totals 13 residues. Trimming pared 3 bases from V and 9 bases from J, leaving 12 bases between. This CDR3 reads CASSFSEHGIQYF. CDR3 in DNA: TGTGCCAGCAGTTTTTCGGAGCACGGCATTCAGTACTTC.

This chain connects TRBV6-2 or TRBV6-3 to TRBJ2-3; no firm D call. V lost 6 bases to trimming and J lost 2 bases, with 15 bases between them. Germline loops: CDR1 MNHEY, CDR2 SVGEGT. This CDR3 has 15 residues. The CDR3 DNA follows: TGTGCCAGCAGGCCGACTTACCCCACCACAGATACGCAGTATTTT. Its protein is CASRPTYPTTDTQYF.

This clonotype was observed a few times. The chain employs TRBV4-2 and TRBJ2-3, with TRBD2 matching over 7 bases. J was trimmed by 3 bases and V by 0 bases; bases with no gene match: 15. Germline CDR1 reads LGHNA; CDR2 reads YNFKEQ. The CDR3 runs 19 residues. The CDR3 coding sequence is TGTGCCAGCAGCCAAGAGGGAGGGATTGCGGGATGGGGGACAGATACGCAGTATTTT. This codes for CASSQEGGIAGWGTDTQYF.

This clonotype was seen a few times. The rearrangement joins TRBV18 to TRBJ1-2; D is ambiguous. This CDR3 is built from 12 residues. Per germline, CDR1 KGHSH and CDR2 LQKENI. V was pared by 1 base and J by 8 bases, with 8 bases between. The CDR3 DNA is TGTGCCAGCTCACCACAGGATGTGGGCTACACCTTC. It encodes CASSPQDVGYTF. The complete variable domain, with remaining parts taken from reference TRBV18 and TRBJ1-2, reads NAGVMQNPRHLVRRRGQEARLRCSPMKGHSHVYWYRQLPEEGLKFMVYLQKENIIDESGMPKERFSAEFPKEGPSILRIQQVVRGDSAAYFCASSPQDVGYTFGSGTRLTVV.

This chain connects TRBV7-2 to TRBJ2-3, with 7 bases matching TRBD2. After removal of 5 bases from V and 4 bases from J, the junction contained 12 bases not matched to a gene. The germline CDR1 and CDR2 sequences are SGHTA and FQGNSA. There are 16 residues in the CDR3. The CDR3 DNA sequence: TGTGCCAGCAGCACCTCCCCTAGACTAGCTTCAGATACGCAGTATTTT. Translating gives CASSTSPRLASDTQYF.

The chain is built from TRBV28 and TRBJ2-7; 9 positions agree with TRBD1. Germline CDR1 is MDHEN and CDR2 is SYDVKM. There are 15 residues in the CDR3. Losses at the gene ends were 4 bases for V and 1 base for J; bases not matched to a gene: 5. The CDR3 loop is CASSSTGGASYEQYF. CDR3 in DNA: TGTGCCAGCAGTTCGACAGGGGGGGCGTCCTACGAGCAGTACTTC.

The chain carries TRBV7-2 and TRBJ1-1; no definite D call. Trimming removed 3 bases from V and 7 bases from J, with 9 bases in between. Per the germline V gene, CDR1 is SGHTA and CDR2 is FQGNSA. This CDR3 contains 12 residues. The CDR3 nucleotides are TGTGCCAGCAGCTTTTCGGGAATTGAAGCTTTCTTT. The encoded protein is CASSFSGIEAFF.

This clonotype came up a few times. V is TRBV29-1 and J is TRBJ1-2; 8 bases map to TRBD1. The CDR3 totals 14 residues. The V gene's germline CDR1 is SQVTM and CDR2 ANQGSEA. Losses at the gene ends were 7 bases for V and 8 bases for J; bases not matched to a gene: 15. In DNA, the CDR3 is TGCAGCGCTGGAGACAGGGGTAAAAGTATGGGCTACACCTTC. This gives the protein CSAGDRGKSMGYTF.

The V and J genes are TRBV29-1 and TRBJ2-3; perhaps TRBD2 as D (5 bases). This CDR3 is built from 13 residues. Trimming cost V 3 bases and J 6 bases, with 13 bases left between them. Germline CDR1 and CDR2: SQVTM and ANQGSEA. CDR3: CSVDKRLMDTQYF. Here the CDR3 DNA reads TGCAGCGTTGATAAGCGGCTTATGGATACGCAGTATTTT.

This chain uses TRBV20-1 with TRBJ2-5; 7 positions match TRBD2. The CDR3 loop spans 13 amino acids. Germline-derived CDR1 and CDR2 are DFQATT and SNEGSKA (reference sequence). V gave up 3 bases and J gave up 9 bases; unmatched junction bases: 10. CDR3 coding DNA: TGCAGTGCTAGTCTTCCCGGGACTATGGCCCAGTACTTC. It yields the protein CSASLPGTMAQYF.

The chain recombines TRBV4-3 with TRBJ1-1; no clear D gene. V lost 0 bases and J 0 bases, leaving 14 bases between the germline ends. Germline assignment: CDR1 LGHNA and CDR2 YSLEER. The CDR3 loop spans 17 amino acids. The DNA of the CDR3 is TGCGCCAGCAGCCAAGATAGGCGCCTACCCATGAACACTGAAGCTTTCTTT. Protein product: CASSQDRRLPMNTEAFF.

The chain links TRBV7-9 to TRBJ2-2; a weak D match, TRBD1 (6 bases). Germline V gives CDR1 SEHNR, CDR2 FQNEAQ (reference sequence). V lost 4 bases and J lost 3, with 12 bases in between. This CDR3 spans 15 amino acids. The CDR3 DNA is TGTGCCAGCAGCTCTTGGGGGCGTTACACCGGGGAGCTGTTTTTT. Protein sequence: CASSSWGRYTGELFF.

This clonotype was observed a few times. The gene calls are TRBV5-1 and TRBJ2-2; the D call may be TRBD1 or TRBD2 (5 bases each). Germline V lookup: CDR1 SGHRS, CDR2 YFSETQ. The CDR3 loop spans 15 amino acids. V dropped 0 bases and J dropped 7 bases, with 13 bases sitting between them. The CDR3 sequence is CASSLDPGHGGELFF. CDR3 DNA sequence: TGCGCCAGCAGCTTGGATCCGGGGCACGGCGGGGAGCTGTTTTTT.

This sequence joins TRBV18 and TRBJ2-1; possibly TRBD1 for D (5 bases). CDR3 length: 15 amino acids. Germline V CDR1 and CDR2: KGHSH, LQKENI. V was trimmed by 0 bases and J by 9 bases, leaving 15 bases between them. The CDR3 sequence: CASSPPIRGIAEQFF. CDR3 DNA: TGTGCCAGCTCACCACCGATTAGGGGAATTGCTGAGCAGTTCTTC.

CDR3 loop: CASSYERLSYEQYF. The CDR3 DNA is TGTGCCAGCAGTTACGAACGGCTCTCCTACGAGCAGTACTTC. This chain joins TRBV6-2 or TRBV6-3 and TRBJ2-7; no clear D. Germline V gene lookup returns CDR1 MNHEY and CDR2 SVGEGT. The CDR3 loop spans 14 amino acids. V lost 2 bases, J lost 0 bases, and 8 bases lay in between.